A single sample is the source of the 5 T cell receptor beta chains below, sequenced in a study of cytomegalovirus exposure and HLA in healthy donors. The PCR contained 60 Vbeta and 13 Jbeta primers. Measured with immunoSEQ multiplex PCR; TCRdb has only the in-frame clones, and not every one. The sample has under 200,000 clones, around 88% seen once. Sequenced sample: PBMCs. The receptors shown here come from a woman under 30 in good health and CMV-seronegative.

Here the CDR3 DNA reads TGCGCCAGCAGCTCGTTTCAGGGTCGCGTTTCACCCCTCCACTTT. It yields the protein CASSSFQGRVSPLHF. This chain joins TRBV5-1 and TRBJ1-6, with a weak D call TRBD1 (5 bases). The germline CDR1 and CDR2 sequences are SGHRS and YFSETQ. The CDR3 contains 15 residues. The ends were cut back, 3 bases at V and 9 bases at J, with 16 bases in the middle.

The chain combines TRBV6-5 with TRBJ2-1; 9 positions agree with TRBD2. The trim removed 4 bases at V and 6 bases at J, leaving 10 bases unmatched. Germline V gene data show CDR1 as MNHEY and CDR2 as SVGAGI. CDR3 size: 16 residues. CDR3 protein: CASSLLAGDLPNEQFF. DNA for the CDR3: TGTGCCAGCAGTTTATTAGCGGGGGATCTCCCCAATGAGCAGTTCTTC.

The chain couples TRBV6-5 to TRBJ1-2, with 7 nucleotides matching TRBD1. The V segment lost 5 bases and the J segment 4 bases; nucleotides outside the gene matches: 4. The length of the CDR3 is 13 residues. Germline V gene data show CDR1 as MNHEY and CDR2 as SVGAGI. This CDR3 reads CASSTTGPYGYTF. The CDR3 bases are TGTGCCAGCAGTACGACAGGGCCCTATGGCTACACCTTC.

The chain uses TRBV5-1 and TRBJ2-2; D is undetermined. CDR1 SGHRS and CDR2 YFSETQ come from the germline V gene. This CDR3 spans 14 amino acids. Trimming cost V 0 bases and J 3 bases, with 6 bases left between them. CDR3 loop: CASSLGLYTGELFF. The DNA for the CDR3 is TGCGCCAGCAGCTTGGGTCTCTACACCGGGGAGCTGTTTTTT.

V is TRBV5-6 and J is TRBJ1-5, with 8 nucleotides matching TRBD1. The length of the CDR3 is 14 residues. CDR1 and CDR2 from the germline V gene are SGHDT and YYEEEE. V lost 2 bases, J lost 6 bases, and 4 bases stayed unmatched. This CDR3 reads CASSFGQGSQPQHF. CDR3 bases: TGTGCCAGCAGCTTCGGACAGGGAAGTCAGCCCCAGCATTTT.